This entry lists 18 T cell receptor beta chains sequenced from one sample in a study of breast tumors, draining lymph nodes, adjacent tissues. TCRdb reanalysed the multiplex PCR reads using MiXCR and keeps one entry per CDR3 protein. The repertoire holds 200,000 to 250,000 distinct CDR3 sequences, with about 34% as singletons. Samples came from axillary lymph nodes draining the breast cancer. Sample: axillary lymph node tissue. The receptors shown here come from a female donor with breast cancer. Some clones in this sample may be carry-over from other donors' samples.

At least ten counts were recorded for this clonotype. CDR3 bases: TGTGCCAGCTCACCGCTACCAGGGATGGATGAGCAGTTCTTC. Translating it yields CASSPLPGMDEQFF. This chain uses TRBV18 with TRBJ2-1; weak D call: TRBD1 (5 bases). Trimming removed 3 bases at V and 8 bases at J, with 14 bases between. The CDR3 length is 14 residues. Germline V gene data show CDR1 as KGHSH and CDR2 as LQKENI.

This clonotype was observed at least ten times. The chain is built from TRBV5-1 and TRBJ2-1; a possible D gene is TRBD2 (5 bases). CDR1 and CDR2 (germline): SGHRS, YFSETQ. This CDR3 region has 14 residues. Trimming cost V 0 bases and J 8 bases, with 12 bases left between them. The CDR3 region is CASSLDGRVDEQFF. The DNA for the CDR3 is TGCGCCAGCAGCTTGGATGGGAGAGTGGATGAGCAGTTCTTC.

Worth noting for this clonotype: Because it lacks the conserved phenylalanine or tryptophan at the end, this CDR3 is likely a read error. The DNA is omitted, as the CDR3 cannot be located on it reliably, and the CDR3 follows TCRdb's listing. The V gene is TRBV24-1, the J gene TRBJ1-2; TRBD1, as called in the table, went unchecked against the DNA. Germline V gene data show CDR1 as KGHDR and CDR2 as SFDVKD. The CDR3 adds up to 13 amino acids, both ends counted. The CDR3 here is CATSEKGEYCYPL.

The CDR3 protein is CASSVGTGGTGYTF. CDR3 bases: TGTGCCAGCAGCGTTGGGACAGGGGGCACTGGCTACACCTTC. The rearrangement joins TRBV9 to TRBJ1-2; TRBD1 matches 12 bases. The V and J ends lost 2 bases and 7 bases, in that order; junction bases with no gene match: 3. The germline gives CDR1 SGDLS, CDR2 YYNGEE. The CDR3 totals 14 residues. Combining the CDR3 with reference TRBV9 and TRBJ1-2 gives the whole variable domain DSGVTQTPKHLITATGQRVTLRCSPRSGDLSVYWYQQSLDQGLQFLIQYYNGEERAKGNILERFSAQQFPDLHSELNLSSLELGDSALYFCASSVGTGGTGYTFGSGTRLTVV.

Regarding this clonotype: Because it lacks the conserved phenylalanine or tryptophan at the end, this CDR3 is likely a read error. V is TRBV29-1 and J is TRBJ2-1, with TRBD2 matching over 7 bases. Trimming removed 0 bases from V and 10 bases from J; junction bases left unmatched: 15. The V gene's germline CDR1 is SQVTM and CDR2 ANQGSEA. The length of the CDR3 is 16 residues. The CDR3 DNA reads TGCAGCGTTGAAGATCGGTCTAGCGGCCGTGACCCAGAGCAGTTCCTC. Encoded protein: CSVEDRSSGRDPEQFL.

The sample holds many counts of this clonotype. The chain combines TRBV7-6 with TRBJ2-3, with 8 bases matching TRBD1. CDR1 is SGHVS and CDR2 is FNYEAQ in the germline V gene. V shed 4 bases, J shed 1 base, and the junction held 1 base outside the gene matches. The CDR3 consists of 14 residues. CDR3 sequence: CASSSDRGTDTQYF. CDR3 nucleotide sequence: TGTGCCAGCAGCTCGGACAGGGGCACAGATACGCAGTATTTT.

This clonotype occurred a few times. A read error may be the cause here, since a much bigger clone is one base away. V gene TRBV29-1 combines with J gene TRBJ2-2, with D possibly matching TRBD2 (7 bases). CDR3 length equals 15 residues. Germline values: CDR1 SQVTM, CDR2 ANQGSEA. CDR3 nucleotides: TGCAGCGTCGGAGGGGGGGCGAAGGACACCGGGGGGCTGTTTTTT. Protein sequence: CSVGGGAKDTGGLFF.

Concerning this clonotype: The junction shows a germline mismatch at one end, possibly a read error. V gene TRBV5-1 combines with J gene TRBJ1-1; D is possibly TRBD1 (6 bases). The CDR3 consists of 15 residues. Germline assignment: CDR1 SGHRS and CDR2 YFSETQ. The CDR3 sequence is CASSPGGRGNTEAFF. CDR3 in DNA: TGTGCCAGCAGCCCTGGAGGCAGGGGCAACACTGAAGCTTTCTTT. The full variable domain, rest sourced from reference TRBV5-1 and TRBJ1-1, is KAGVTQTPRYLIKTRGQQVTLSCSPISGHRSVSWYQQTPGQGLQFLFEYFSETQRNKGNFPGRFSGRQFSNSRSEMNVSTLELGDSALYLCASSPGGRGNTEAFFGQGTRLTVV.

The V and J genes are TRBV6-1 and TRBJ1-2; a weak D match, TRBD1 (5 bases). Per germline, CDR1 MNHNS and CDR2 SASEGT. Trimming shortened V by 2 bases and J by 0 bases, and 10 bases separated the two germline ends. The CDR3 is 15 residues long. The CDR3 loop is CASSESWGPNYGYTF. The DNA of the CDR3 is TGTGCCAGCAGTGAATCATGGGGACCTAACTATGGCTACACCTTC.

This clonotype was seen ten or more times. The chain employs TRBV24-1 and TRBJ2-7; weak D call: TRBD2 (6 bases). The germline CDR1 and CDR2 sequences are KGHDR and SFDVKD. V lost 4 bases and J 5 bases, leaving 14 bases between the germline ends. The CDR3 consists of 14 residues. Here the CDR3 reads CATSEEGMGHEQYF. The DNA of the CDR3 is TGTGCCACCAGTGAGGAGGGAATGGGCCACGAGCAGTACTTC.

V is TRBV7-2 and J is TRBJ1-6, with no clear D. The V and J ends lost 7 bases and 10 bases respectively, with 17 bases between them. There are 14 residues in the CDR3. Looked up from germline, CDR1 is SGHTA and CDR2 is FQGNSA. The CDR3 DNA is TGTGCCAGCAACTCTAGCGTGCTAAACTCACCCCTCCACTTT. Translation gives CASNSSVLNSPLHF.

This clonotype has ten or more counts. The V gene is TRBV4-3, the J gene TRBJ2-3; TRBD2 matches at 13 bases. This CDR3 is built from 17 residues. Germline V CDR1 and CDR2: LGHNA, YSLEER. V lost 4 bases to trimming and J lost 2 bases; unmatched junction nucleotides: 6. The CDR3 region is CASSPHGLAGDTDTQYF. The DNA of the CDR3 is TGCGCCAGCAGCCCGCACGGACTAGCGGGAGACACAGATACGCAGTATTTT.

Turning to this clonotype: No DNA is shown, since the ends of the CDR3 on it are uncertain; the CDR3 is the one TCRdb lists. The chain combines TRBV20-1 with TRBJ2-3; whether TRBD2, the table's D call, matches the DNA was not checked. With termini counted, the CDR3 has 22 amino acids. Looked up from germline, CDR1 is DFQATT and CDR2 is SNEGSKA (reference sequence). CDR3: CSAGLAGVGEQYFGPGTDTQYF.

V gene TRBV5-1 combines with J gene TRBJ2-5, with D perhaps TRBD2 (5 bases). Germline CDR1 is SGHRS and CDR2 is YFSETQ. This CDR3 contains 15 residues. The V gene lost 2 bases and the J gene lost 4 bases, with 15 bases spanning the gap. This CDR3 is CASSLQRGPVETQYF. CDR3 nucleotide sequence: TGCGCCAGCAGCTTACAACGAGGGCCGGTAGAGACCCAGTACTTC.

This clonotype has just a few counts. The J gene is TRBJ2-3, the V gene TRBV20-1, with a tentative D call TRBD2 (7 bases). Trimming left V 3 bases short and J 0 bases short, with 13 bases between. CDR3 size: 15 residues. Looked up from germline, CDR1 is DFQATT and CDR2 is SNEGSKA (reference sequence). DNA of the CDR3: TGCAGTGCTAGGGGGGGGGGGGCTAGCACAGATACGCAGTATTTT. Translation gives CSARGGGASTDTQYF.

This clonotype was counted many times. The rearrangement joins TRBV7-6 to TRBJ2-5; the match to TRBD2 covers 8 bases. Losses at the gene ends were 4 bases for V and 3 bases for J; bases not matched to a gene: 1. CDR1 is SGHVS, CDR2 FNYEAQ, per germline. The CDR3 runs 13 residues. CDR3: CASSSGLEETQYF. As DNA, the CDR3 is TGTGCCAGCAGCTCGGGACTAGAAGAGACCCAGTACTTC.

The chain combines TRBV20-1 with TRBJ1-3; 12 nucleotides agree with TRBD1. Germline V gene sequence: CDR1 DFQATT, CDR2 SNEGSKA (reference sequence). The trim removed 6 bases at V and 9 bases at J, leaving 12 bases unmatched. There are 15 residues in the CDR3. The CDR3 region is CSALPGQGARTTIYF. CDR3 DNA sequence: TGCAGTGCCCTACCGGGACAGGGGGCTCGAACCACCATATATTTT.

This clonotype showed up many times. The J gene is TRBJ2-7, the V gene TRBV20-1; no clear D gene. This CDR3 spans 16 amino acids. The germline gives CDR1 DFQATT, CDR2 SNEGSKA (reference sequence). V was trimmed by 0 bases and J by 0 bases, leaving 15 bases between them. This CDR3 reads CSARDRDWLGSYEQYF. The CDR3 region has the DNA TGCAGTGCTAGAGATCGAGACTGGCTGGGCTCCTACGAGCAGTACTTC.